This T cell receptor beta chain was identified during a study of blood T cell repertoires in COVID-19. Study summary: The United States, Italy and Spain were the sources of the acute and convalescent COVID-19 samples. From T cells, B-cell-depleted T cells, or PBMCs came the material, which was cDNA or gDNA.

This clone showed up just a few times. CDR3 size: 14 residues. Germline V gene sequence: CDR1 SGHTA, CDR2 FQGNSA. J was trimmed by 8 bases and V by 3 bases; bases with no gene match: 4. Under the authors' procedure: Nucleated cell number was recorded as an estimate derived from reference gene primer amplification. Libraries were prepared by immunoSEQ multiplex PCR; TCRdb keeps only in-frame clonotypes and omits some of them. That table is the source of V, J and clone size, and D and trimming were worked out from the DNA. The top ten clones hold roughly 7% of a sample with roughly 320,000 clones, 85% of them seen once.

The gene calls are TRBV7-2 and TRBJ2-1; TRBD2 matches 10 bases. The TCR originated in a human donor in a cohort sampled during active COVID-19. Sequencing used peripheral blood. CDR3 residues: CASSLGAGGHEQFF. The CDR3 DNA is TGTGCCAGCAGCTTGGGAGCGGGGGGGCATGAGCAGTTCTTC. The entire variable domain, with the rest obtained from reference TRBV7-2 and TRBJ2-1, is as follows: GAGVSQSPSNKVTEKGKDVELRCDPISGHTALYWYRQSLGQGLEFLIYFQGNSAPDKSGLPSDRFSAERTGGSVSTLTIQRTQQEDSAVYLCASSLGAGGHEQFFGPGTRLTVL.